This T cell receptor (beta chain) stems from a study of T cells in Graves' hyperthyroidism and ophthalmopathy. This CDR3 spans 13 amino acids. Per the germline V gene, CDR1 is SQVTM and CDR2 is ANQGSEA. V lost 7 bases, J lost 4 bases, and 7 bases stayed unmatched. TCR beta CDR3 regions were amplified from RNA. The HTBI set primed first-round TCR CDR3 RT-PCR. One entry per CDR3 protein results from TCRdb running MiXCR on the multiplex PCR reads. The sample lists 300,000 to 500,000 distinct CDR3 sequences, around 15% seen once, with under 30% in the top ten. The V gene is TRBV29-1, the J gene TRBJ2-5, with TRBD2 matching over 9 bases. The specimen sequenced was blood. The clonotype comes from a man in his fifties with Graves' ophthalmopathy. In DNA, the CDR3 is TGCAGCGCTCAAGAACTAGCGGGAGAGACCCAGTACTTC. Residues: CSAQELAGETQYF.